The 2 T cell receptor beta chains below were found in one sample sequenced in a study of T cells in Graves' hyperthyroidism and ophthalmopathy. Amplification targeted TCR beta CDR3 regions from RNA transcripts. HTBI primers were used for first-round RT-PCR of the TCR CDR3. TCRdb redid the calling of the multiplex PCR reads with MiXCR, one entry per CDR3 protein. The sample records a few hundred thousand distinct CDR3 sequences, 22% being singletons. What was sequenced was blood. These receptors all stem from a woman between 65 and 79 years old with Graves' ophthalmopathy.

This clonotype was seen a few times. The chain is built from TRBV6-1 and TRBJ2-7; maybe TRBD2 (6 bases). CDR3 length: 15 residues. From germline, CDR1 is MNHNS and CDR2 SASEGT. Trimming stripped 7 bases from V and 7 bases from J, with 23 bases between. In DNA, the CDR3 is TGTGCCAGCACTCCCATGGGGACTGCCGCGAGGGAGCAGTACTTC. Translation gives CASTPMGTAAREQYF.

This clonotype was observed a handful of times. The rearrangement links TRBV9 to TRBJ2-5; D is unclear. In germline, CDR1 is SGDLS, CDR2 YYNGEE. CDR3 size: 13 residues. Trimming took 0 bases from V and 1 from J, leaving 4 bases between them. CDR3 sequence (DNA): TGTGCCAGCAGCGTAGTCCCCCAAGAGACCCAGTACTTC. It yields the protein CASSVVPQETQYF.